These 30 T cell receptor beta chains came from one sample sequenced in a study of molecular identifiers for immune sequencing clone quantification. Using its own MiXCR run on the PCR reads, TCRdb lists one record per CDR3 protein. Of 600,000 to 650,000 distinct CDR3 sequences in the sample, just under 20% were seen once. The specimen sequenced was naive CD8+ T cells from blood, with Jurkat cell RNA spiked in. Subset of the sample: FACS-sorted CD8+CD4-CCR7+CD45RA+ naive T cells. The source is a human donor in good health. Some libraries in this study had Jurkat cell RNA spiked in.

This clonotype was seen at least ten times. The chain employs TRBV3-1 and TRBJ2-3; weak D call: TRBD2 (6 bases). Trimming stripped 1 base from V and 0 bases from J, with 20 bases between. Looked up from germline, CDR1 is LGHDT and CDR2 is YNNKEL (reference sequence). The CDR3 has 19 amino acids. CDR3 coding DNA: TGTGCCAGCAGCCAAGTTAGGGGTAGCGGAGGATCTAGCACAGATACGCAGTATTTT. This codes for CASSQVRGSGGSSTDTQYF.

Concerning this clonotype: This clone may be a read error of a much larger clone one base away. The chain recombines TRBV7-6 with TRBJ2-3; D not resolved. The better agreement between TRBJ1-5 and the DNA end casts doubt on the J call. Germline V gene data show CDR1 as SGHVS and CDR2 as FNYEAQ. The CDR3 sequence is 14 residues long. The CDR3 is CASSLASGTDTQHF. In DNA form, the CDR3 reads TGTGCCAGCAGCTTAGCGTCTGGCACAGATACGCAGCATTTT.

This clonotype has at least ten counts. The genes are TRBV19 and TRBJ1-5; D call uncertain. CDR1 is LNHDA and CDR2 is SQIVND in the germline V gene (reference sequence). V was shortened by 6 bases and J by 1 base, with 7 bases between the two germline ends. The CDR3 has 13 amino acids. CDR3 in DNA: TGTGCCAGTAGGTCGGGCAGCAATCAGCCCCAGCATTTT. Amino acids: CASRSGSNQPQHF.

Many counts were recorded for this clonotype. The V call is TRBV20-1, the J call TRBJ2-7; 8 bases line up with TRBD2. This CDR3 spans 16 amino acids. Germline CDR1 reads DFQATT; CDR2 reads SNEGSKA (reference sequence). V dropped 1 base and J dropped 4; count of bases not matched to a gene: 12. The CDR3 is CSARVHGREGWYEQYF. In DNA form, the CDR3 reads TGCAGTGCTAGAGTTCACGGGAGGGAGGGCTGGTACGAGCAGTACTTC.

Note on this clonotype: A much larger clone is a single base away; this may be a read error. It is likely a read error, because the conserved phenylalanine at the end of the CDR3 is missing. This chain connects TRBV20-1 to TRBJ2-2; D is unresolved. Germline V gene sequence: CDR1 DFQATT, CDR2 SNEGSKA (reference sequence). The V and J ends lost 0 bases and 1 base respectively, with 6 bases between them. This CDR3 comprises 14 residues. CDR3 in amino acids: CSARDLGNTGELFL. CDR3 bases: TGCAGTGCTAGAGATCTGGGGAACACCGGGGAGCTGTTTCTT.

This clonotype occurred many times. The genes are TRBV7-2 and TRBJ2-1; 11 bases are a match to TRBD2. Germline V CDR1 and CDR2: SGHTA, FQGNSA. The CDR3 loop spans 15 amino acids. With V trimmed by 3 bases and J by 2 bases, 0 bases remained unmatched. The DNA of the CDR3 is TGTGCCAGCAGCTTTAGCGGGAGGGCCTACAATGAGCAGTTCTTC. Encoded protein: CASSFSGRAYNEQFF.

This clonotype was recorded a few times. J is TRBJ2-3 and V is TRBV19; D might be TRBD2 (6 bases). CDR1 and CDR2 (germline): LNHDA, SQIVND (reference sequence). The CDR3 covers 13 residues. V gave up 3 bases and J gave up 6 bases, with 10 bases separating them. CDR3 sequence reads: CASSMVGRDTQYF. CDR3 bases: TGTGCCAGTAGTATGGTAGGGAGGGATACGCAGTATTTT.

In its sample, this clonotype was seen many times. This chain joins TRBV6-5 and TRBJ2-6; D is uncertain. Between the trimmed V and J ends, which lost 5 bases and 2 bases, there was a span of 13 bases. The CDR3 length is 16 residues. Germline assignment: CDR1 MNHEY and CDR2 SVGAGI. The CDR3 bases are TGTGCCAGCAGTCAGATGGGGTTCGCTGGGGCCAACGTCCTGACTTTC. Translated: CASSQMGFAGANVLTF.

The CDR3 here is CASSHQNEGLNTEAFF. The CDR3 nucleotides are TGTGCCAGCTCACACCAAAATGAGGGCCTGAACACTGAAGCTTTCTTT. The chain carries TRBV18 and TRBJ1-1; D not certain. V was pared by 4 bases and J by 0 bases, with 15 bases between. This CDR3 contains 16 residues. CDR1 is KGHSH, CDR2 LQKENI, per germline.

Concerning this clonotype: At one end the junction does not follow the germline gene, possibly because of a read error. This chain uses TRBV5-1 with TRBJ2-7, with TRBD2 matching 9 bases. The V gene's germline CDR1 is SGHRS and CDR2 YFSETQ. The CDR3 has 14 amino acids. The CDR3, as DNA: TGCGCCAGCAGCTTGGGACTAGCGGACTACGAGCAGTGCTTC. Residues: CASSLGLADYEQCF.

V gene TRBV30 combines with J gene TRBJ2-1; D tentatively fits TRBD1 or TRBD2 (6 bases each). This CDR3 contains 11 residues. V was clipped by 0 bases and J by 10 bases, with 7 bases between them. Germline assignment: CDR1 GTSNPN and CDR2 SVGIG (reference sequence). Written as DNA, the CDR3 is TGTGCCTGGAGTGTAGGGGGGGAGCAGTTCTTC. This translates into CAWSVGGEQFF.

This clonotype was seen many times. J is TRBJ2-2 and V is TRBV27; D perhaps matches TRBD2 (7 bases). The CDR3 spans 15 residues. CDR1 and CDR2 from the germline V gene are MNHEY and SMNVEV (reference sequence). Trimming took off 6 bases at V and 5 bases at J, with 16 bases between the two ends. The CDR3 spells CASRPWEGGTGELFF. DNA of the CDR3: TGTGCCAGCAGACCCTGGGAGGGGGGGACCGGGGAGCTGTTTTTT.

This clonotype was counted many times. V is TRBV5-6 and J is TRBJ2-3, with D unclear. V lost 0 bases and J lost 0, with 5 bases in between. This CDR3 contains 14 residues. The germline V gene encodes CDR1 SGHDT and CDR2 YYEEEE. The CDR3 reads CASSLARSTDTQYF. The CDR3 DNA reads as TGTGCCAGCAGCTTGGCCAGAAGCACAGATACGCAGTATTTT. Full variable domain (missing parts from reference TRBV5-6 and TRBJ2-3): DAGVTQSPTHLIKTRGQQVTLRCSPKSGHDTVSWYQQALGQGPQFIFQYYEEEERQRGNFPDRFSGHQFPNYSSELNVNALLLGDSALYLCASSLARSTDTQYFGPGTRLTVL.

Only one count was recorded for this clonotype. A much larger clone lies a single base off, so this may be a read error. The rearrangement uses TRBV5-6 and TRBJ2-7, with a possible D match to TRBD1 (6 bases). Germline lookup yields CDR1 SGHDT and CDR2 YYEEEE. There are 14 residues in the CDR3. This chain's CDR3 is CAGSLAGAVNEQYF. The CDR3 nucleotides are TGTGCCGGCAGCTTGGCAGGGGCGGTCAACGAGCAGTACTTC.

The chain is built from TRBV12-3 or TRBV12-4 and TRBJ2-1; 8 nucleotides agree with TRBD2. The CDR3 is 16 amino acids. V gave up 4 bases and J gave up 5 bases; unmatched junction bases: 10. CDR3 nucleotide sequence: TGTGCCAGCAGTTCCCCAAATAGCGGGGACCACAATGAGCAGTTCTTC. This translates into CASSSPNSGDHNEQFF.

V and J are TRBV12-3 or TRBV12-4 and TRBJ1-1; perhaps TRBD1 as D (5 bases). The CDR3 sequence is 13 residues long. Between the trimmed V and J ends, which lost 1 base and 7 bases, there was a span of 10 bases. CDR3 sequence (DNA): TGTGCCAGCAGTTTAGGAAGGGGCGATGAAGCTTTCTTT. Translation: CASSLGRGDEAFF.

The chain joins TRBV20-1 to TRBJ2-1; 12 bases map to TRBD2. The germline gives CDR1 DFQATT, CDR2 SNEGSKA (reference sequence). This CDR3 contains 14 residues. After removal of 5 bases from V and 10 bases from J, the junction contained 9 bases not matched to a gene. The CDR3 protein is CSAPSGGASWEQFF. The CDR3 DNA reads as TGCAGTGCTCCTAGCGGGGGGGCGTCATGGGAGCAGTTCTTC.

This clonotype occurred a few times. The CDR3 here is CASSPPLAPPPNEQFF. For the CDR3, the DNA is TGTGCCAGCAGTCCCCCTTTGGCCCCTCCGCCCAATGAGCAGTTCTTC. V usage is TRBV12-3 or TRBV12-4 and J usage is TRBJ2-1; D gene ambiguous. This CDR3 comprises 16 residues. Trimming removed 5 bases from V and 6 bases from J, with 20 bases in between.

V usage is TRBV27 and J usage is TRBJ2-3; 11 nucleotides agree with TRBD2. J was trimmed by 0 bases and V by 6 bases; bases with no gene match: 5. Germline CDR1 reads MNHEY; CDR2 reads SMNVEV (reference sequence). This CDR3 contains 16 residues. CDR3: CASRGLAGGSTDTQYF. Written as DNA, the CDR3 is TGTGCCAGCAGGGGCCTAGCGGGAGGAAGCACAGATACGCAGTATTTT.

The V gene is TRBV12-3 or TRBV12-4, the J gene TRBJ1-4, with 7 bases identical to TRBD1. The CDR3 length is 14 residues. Losses at the gene ends were 6 bases for V and 4 bases for J; bases not matched to a gene: 5. CDR3 sequence: CASSNRGINEKLFF. CDR3 nucleotides: TGTGCCAGCAGCAACAGGGGAATTAATGAAAAACTGTTTTTT.

This clonotype has a count of ten or more. The J gene is TRBJ2-3, the V gene TRBV2; D not resolved. The germline gives CDR1 SNHLY, CDR2 FYNNEI. Between the trimmed V and J ends, which lost 5 bases and 1 base, there was a span of 13 bases. This CDR3 spans 15 amino acids. The CDR3 sequence is CASSHFTLGTDTQYF. The CDR3, as DNA: TGTGCCAGCAGTCATTTCACTCTCGGCACAGATACGCAGTATTTT.

This clonotype was counted a few times. The rearrangement links TRBV19 to TRBJ2-1; 10 nucleotides match TRBD2. Trimming took 5 bases from V and 7 from J; bases not matched to a gene: 5. From germline, CDR1 is LNHDA and CDR2 SQIVND (reference sequence). The CDR3 has 14 residues. This CDR3 reads CASSLTSGLNEQFF. The CDR3 DNA follows: TGTGCCAGTAGTCTGACTAGCGGGTTGAATGAGCAGTTCTTC.

This clonotype was counted between two and nine times. A much larger clone differs by one base, so this may be a read error. V gene TRBV19 combines with J gene TRBJ2-2; D perhaps matches TRBD2 (5 bases). The germline gives CDR1 LNHDA, CDR2 SQIVND (reference sequence). This CDR3 has 11 residues. CDR3 DNA sequence: TGTGCCAGTAGCGAAGCCGGGGAGCTGCTTTTT. This translates into CASSEAGELLF.

This clonotype appeared many times. V usage is TRBV7-8 and J usage is TRBJ2-2, with 10 bases aligning to TRBD1. Germline CDR1 and CDR2: SGHVS and FQNEAQ. J was trimmed by 0 bases and V by 2 bases; bases with no gene match: 9. The CDR3 runs 19 residues. CDR3 sequence: CASSLTGTGALANTGELFF. Here the CDR3 DNA reads TGTGCCAGCAGCTTAACCGGGACAGGGGCACTCGCGAACACCGGGGAGCTGTTTTTT.

Turning to this clonotype: This may be a read error, as it is one base from a much larger clone. This sequence joins TRBV3-1 and TRBJ1-6; 9 nucleotides line up with TRBD1. The junction had 14 bases not matched to a gene; V was cut back by 10 bases and J by 7 bases. Germline V gives CDR1 LGHDT, CDR2 YNNKEL (reference sequence). CDR3 size: 16 residues. The CDR3 is CANRNRTGEFNSPLHF. The CDR3 bases are TGTGCCAACAGAAACCGGACAGGGGAGTTCAATTCACCCCTCCACTTT.

This clonotype was counted at least ten times. V and J are TRBV4-2 and TRBJ2-7; D call uncertain. The CDR3 covers 13 residues. Germline values: CDR1 LGHNA, CDR2 YNFKEQ. V lost 8 bases to trimming and J lost 5 bases, with 16 bases between them. DNA for the CDR3: TGTGCCAGCTCCCCCTCGGTTGTGGACGAGCAGTACTTC. It specifies CASSPSVVDEQYF.

This clonotype was found a few times. The V gene is TRBV6-5, the J gene TRBJ2-7, with TRBD2 matching 10 bases. The CDR3 spans 16 residues. Germline assignment: CDR1 MNHEY and CDR2 SVGAGI. Trimming at V came to 7 bases and at J to 1 base, leaving 10 bases not matched to a gene. The CDR3 sequence: CASTLFGAGGSYEQYF. CDR3 bases: TGTGCCAGCACCCTATTCGGAGCGGGAGGGTCCTACGAGCAGTACTTC.

The sample holds many counts of this clonotype. The V call is TRBV19, the J call TRBJ1-1; 7 bases align to TRBD1. The CDR3 spans 17 residues. CDR1 is LNHDA, CDR2 SQIVND, per germline (reference sequence). Trimming took 1 base from V and 2 from J; bases not matched to a gene: 10. The CDR3 spells CASSIVPFHRGNTEAFF. The CDR3 DNA is TGTGCCAGTAGTATAGTTCCCTTCCACAGGGGTAACACTGAAGCTTTCTTT.

As concerns this clonotype: One junction end does not reproduce the germline sequence, and a read error may be involved. J is TRBJ2-2 and V is TRBV11-2; TRBD2 might be the D (6 bases). This CDR3 has 14 residues. Looked up from germline, CDR1 is SGHAT and CDR2 is FQNNGV. In DNA, the CDR3 is TGTGCCAGCAGCTCGACTCCATACACCGGGGGGCTGTTTTTT. It specifies CASSSTPYTGGLFF.

This clonotype was detected many times. One junction end does not reproduce the germline sequence, and a read error may be involved. The chain's CDR3 is CAWSPSGSPLDF. The CDR3 coding sequence is TGTGCCTGGAGTCCTTCCGGAAGTCCCCTTGACTTC. The rearrangement joins TRBV30 to TRBJ2-7; D call uncertain. The CDR3 totals 12 residues. Germline CDR1 and CDR2: GTSNPN and SVGIG (reference sequence). Full variable domain (missing parts from reference TRBV30 and TRBJ2-7): SQTIHQWPATLVQPVGSPLSLECTVEGTSNPNLYWYRQAAGRGLQLLFYSVGIGQISSEVPQNLSASRPQDRQFILSSKKLLLSDSGFYLCAWSPSGSPLDFGPGTRLTVT.